These T cell receptor beta chains were read from a single sample in a study of T cell responses to AZD1222 COVID-19 vaccine. Clones were sequenced by immunoSEQ multiplex PCR, and TCRdb holds only the in-frame ones, with some missing. Altogether roughly 120,000 clones are present, around 85% being singletons, with the ten largest covering 4.4%. The source was peripheral blood, collected 28 days after the second AZD1222 dose. The receptor source for this set is an adult who received the AZD1222 COVID-19 vaccine. The CDR3 runs from the conserved cysteine through the conserved F or W. A D gene is named only where the DNA matches it firmly. Size is stated for part of the rows, as once, few or many counts, or as a class when the clone is expanded.

V gene	J gene	clone size	D gene	CDR3 protein	CDR3 DNA
TRBV29-1	TRBJ2-7	-	-	CRKAKQDYEQYF	TGCAGAAAGGCTAAACAGGACTACGAGCAGTACTTC
TRBV24-1	TRBJ1-5	-	-	CATSVNRQRYSNQPQHF	TGTGCCACCAGTGTCAATCGACAGAGATATAGCAATCAGCCCCAGCATTTT
TRBV4-2	TRBJ2-7	-	TRBD1	CASSPDMDRGYEQYF	TGTGCCAGCAGCCCAGACATGGACAGGGGCTACGAGCAGTACTTC
TRBV30	TRBJ1-1	-	-	CAWSPDSHTEAFF	TGTGCCTGGAGTCCAGACAGTCACACTGAAGCTTTCTTT
TRBV7-8	TRBJ1-5	-	TRBD1	CASSQKTGGKSQPQHF	TGTGCCAGCAGCCAGAAAACAGGGGGGAAGAGTCAGCCCCAGCATTTT
TRBV5-4	TRBJ1-1	-	TRBD1	CASSHRDRLNTEAFF	TGTGCCAGCAGCCATCGGGACAGGTTGAACACTGAAGCTTTCTTT
TRBV13	TRBJ1-5	few	-	CASSLGGRDQPQHF	TGTGCCAGCAGCTTAGGGGGGCGGGATCAGCCCCAGCATTTT
TRBV7-2	TRBJ2-5	-	-	CASSLVSPPTQYF	TGTGCCAGCAGCTTAGTATCCCCCCCGACCCAGTACTTC
TRBV2	TRBJ1-6	-	-	CASNSGQGNSPLHF	TGTGCCAGCAATTCGGGACAAGGAAATTCACCCCTCCACTTT
TRBV5-6	TRBJ2-5	-	TRBD1	CASSLGGQGLETQYF	TGTGCCAGCAGCTTGGGAGGACAGGGCTTAGAGACCCAGTACTTC
TRBV9	TRBJ1-2	-	-	CASSVDGQPYGYTF	TGTGCCAGCAGCGTAGACGGTCAGCCTTATGGCTACACCTTC
TRBV5-8	TRBJ2-2	-	-	CASSPRITNTGELFF	TGTGCCAGCAGCCCCCGGATCACGAACACCGGGGAGCTGTTTTTT
TRBV30	TRBJ1-2	-	-	CAWRDSSYGYTF	TGTGCCTGGAGGGACAGCAGCTATGGCTACACCTTC
TRBV10-3	TRBJ1-6	-	TRBD1	CAISAGTVGPDSPLHF	TGTGCCATCAGTGCCGGGACAGTGGGACCAGATTCACCCCTCCACTTT
TRBV10-3	TRBJ1-6	-	-	CAIQIKENSPLHF	TGTGCCATCCAAATAAAGGAAAATTCACCCCTCCACTTT
TRBV6-5	TRBJ2-7	-	TRBD2	CASSRGLAGSYEQYF	TGTGCCAGCAGCCGCGGACTAGCGGGGTCCTACGAGCAGTACTTC
TRBV9	TRBJ1-1	-	-	CASSVGVGNTEAFF	TGTGCCAGCAGCGTAGGGGTTGGGAACACTGAAGCTTTCTTT
TRBV6-5	TRBJ1-1	-	-	CASEGQSEAFF	TGTGCCAGCGAAGGACAGAGTGAAGCTTTCTTT
TRBV4-1	TRBJ1-1	-	TRBD1	CASSQDRAEAFF	TGCGCCAGCAGCCAGGACAGGGCTGAAGCTTTCTTT
TRBV9	TRBJ2-5	-	TRBD2	CASSVGASGDQETQYF	TGTGCCAGCAGCGTAGGGGCTAGCGGGGATCAAGAGACCCAGTACTTC
TRBV27	TRBJ1-6	few	-	CASSLGMEGNSPLHF	TGTGCCAGCAGTTTGGGTATGGAGGGGAATTCACCCCTCCACTTT
TRBV3-1/TRBV3-2	TRBJ2-3	-	-	CASSQEGGSAATSTDTQYF	TGTGCCAGCAGCCAAGAGGGTGGGTCTGCGGCCACGAGCACAGATACGCAGTATTTT
TRBV4-2	TRBJ1-4	-	-	CASSQEGFSNEKLFF	TGTGCCAGCAGCCAAGAAGGGTTCTCTAATGAAAAACTGTTTTTT
TRBV7-3	TRBJ2-1	once	-	CASSLQGSYNEQFF	TGTGCCAGCAGCTTACAGGGTTCCTACAATGAGCAGTTCTTC
TRBV19	TRBJ1-1	-	-	CASKERQNTEAFF	TGTGCCAGTAAAGAGCGACAGAACACTGAAGCTTTCTTT
TRBV30	TRBJ1-5	-	-	CAWSGGGANQPQHF	TGTGCCTGGAGTGGAGGGGGGGCCAATCAGCCCCAGCATTTT
TRBV25-1	TRBJ2-1	-	-	CASSPPGTPYNEQFF	TGTGCCAGCAGTCCGCCGGGCACCCCATACAATGAGCAGTTCTTC
TRBV19	TRBJ1-1	once	-	CASQWQGTNTEAFF	TGTGCCAGCCAATGGCAGGGAACGAACACTGAAGCTTTCTTT
TRBV2	TRBJ1-4	-	TRBD1	CASRGTASGGKLFF	TGTGCCAGCAGGGGGACAGCCTCCGGGGGAAAACTGTTTTTT
TRBV5-1	TRBJ2-7	-	TRBD1	CASSLEQGAHEQYF	TGCGCCAGCAGCTTGGAACAGGGGGCTCACGAGCAGTACTTC
TRBV5-1	TRBJ2-1	-	TRBD1	CASSRTGSTPPDVYNEQFF	TGCGCCAGCAGCCGGACAGGGTCGACCCCTCCCGACGTATACAATGAGCAGTTCTTC
TRBV30	TRBJ2-7	-	-	CAWRALGQSSYEQYF	TGTGCCTGGAGGGCGTTGGGGCAAAGCTCCTACGAGCAGTACTTC
TRBV7-9	TRBJ2-2	-	-	CASSLAARAGTGELFF	TGTGCCAGCAGCTTAGCGGCCAGGGCGGGCACCGGGGAGCTGTTTTTT
TRBV28	TRBJ2-5	-	-	CASSSRGAQYF	TGTGCCAGCAGTTCGAGGGGAGCCCAGTACTTC
TRBV5-1	TRBJ1-2	-	TRBD1	CASSWTGGARYGYTF	TGCGCCAGCAGCTGGACAGGGGGCGCCAGGTATGGCTACACCTTC
TRBV6-2/TRBV6-3	TRBJ1-1	-	-	CASSYSINVGFTEAFF	TGTGCCAGCAGTTACTCGATTAACGTTGGCTTTACTGAAGCTTTCTTT
TRBV5-1	TRBJ2-7	-	TRBD1	CASSSGTGSYEQYF	TGCGCCAGCAGCTCCGGGACAGGCAGCTACGAGCAGTACTTC
TRBV7-9	TRBJ1-3	once	-	CASSLEFGTYLSGNTIYF	TGTGCCAGCAGCTTAGAATTCGGTACTTACCTCTCTGGAAACACCATATATTTT
TRBV13	TRBJ2-7	-	-	CASSLGLGRASYEQYF	TGTGCCAGCAGCTTAGGCCTTGGGCGGGCCTCCTACGAGCAGTACTTC
TRBV25-1	TRBJ1-4	-	-	CASSVRPTGGEKLFF	TGTGCCAGCAGTGTTCGGCCCACCGGCGGTGAAAAACTGTTTTTT
TRBV19	TRBJ2-1	-	-	CASSPGTFTSYNEQFF	TGTGCCAGTAGTCCGGGGACATTTACTTCCTACAATGAGCAGTTCTTC
TRBV27	TRBJ1-5	-	-	CASSLVRDGQPQHF	TGTGCCAGCAGTTTAGTACGGGATGGTCAGCCCCAGCATTTT
TRBV6-5	TRBJ2-7	-	TRBD1	CASSYPGQSSYEQYF	TGTGCCAGCAGTTACCCGGGACAGAGCTCCTACGAGCAGTACTTC
TRBV7-2	TRBJ2-2	once	TRBD2	CASSLWGGNTGELFF	TGTGCCAGCAGCTTATGGGGGGGGAACACCGGGGAGCTGTTTTTT
TRBV7-2	TRBJ1-5	-	TRBD1	CASSLNGGQSYQPQHF	TGTGCCAGCAGCTTAAATGGGGGACAGTCGTATCAGCCCCAGCATTTT